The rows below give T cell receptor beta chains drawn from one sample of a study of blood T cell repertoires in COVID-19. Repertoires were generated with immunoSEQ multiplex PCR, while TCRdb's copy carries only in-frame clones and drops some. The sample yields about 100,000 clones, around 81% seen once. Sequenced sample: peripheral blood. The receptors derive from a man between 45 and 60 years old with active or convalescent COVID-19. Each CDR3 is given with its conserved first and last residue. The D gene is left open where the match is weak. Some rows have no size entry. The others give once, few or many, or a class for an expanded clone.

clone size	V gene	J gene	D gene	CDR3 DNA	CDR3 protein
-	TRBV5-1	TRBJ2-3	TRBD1	TGCGCCAGCAGCTGGACAGGGTGGGAGGATACGCAGTATTTT	CASSWTGWEDTQYF
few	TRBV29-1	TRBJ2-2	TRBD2	TGCAGCGTTGTGCCGAGGGAGGGCCGTACCGGGGAGCTGTTTTTT	CSVVPREGRTGELFF
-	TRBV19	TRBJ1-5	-	TGTGCCAGTAGCCCTACATCCGGAGGGACCGTTCAGCATTTT	CASSPTSGGTVQHF
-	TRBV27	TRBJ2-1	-	TGTGCCAGCAGTTTCGGTGCCGATGAGCAGTTCTTC	CASSFGADEQFF
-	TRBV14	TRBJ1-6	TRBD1	TGTGCCAGCAGCCAAGCAGGGACAGGGGTTTCACCCCTCCACTTT	CASSQAGTGVSPLHF
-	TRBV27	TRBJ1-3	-	TGTGCCAGCAGTTCTGGGCCAGGAAACACCATATATTTT	CASSSGPGNTIYF
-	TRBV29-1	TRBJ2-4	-	TGCAGCGTTGAAATACCAGGGGAAAACATTCAGTACTTC	CSVEIPGENIQYF
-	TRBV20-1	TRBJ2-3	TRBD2	TGCAGTGCTAGTGGACTAGCGGGAGTGGGGGATACGCAGTATTTT	CSASGLAGVGDTQYF
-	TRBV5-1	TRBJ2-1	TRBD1	TGCGCCAGCAGCTTGTTAGCCGGGACAGGGAATGAGCAGTTCTTC	CASSLLAGTGNEQFF
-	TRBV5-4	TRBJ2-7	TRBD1	TGTGCCAGCAGCCAGGACAGGGCAGACGAGCAGTACTTC	CASSQDRADEQYF
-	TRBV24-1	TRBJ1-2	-	TGTGCCACCAGTGCCTATCGGGACTACACCTTC	CATSAYRDYTF
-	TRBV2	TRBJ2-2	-	TGTGCCAGCTACGGAAGTGGGAGTCCCACCGGGGAGCTGTTTTTT	CASYGSGSPTGELFF
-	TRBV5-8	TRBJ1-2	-	TGTGCCAGCAGCCCGGGCGGGGCTAACTATGGCTACACCTTC	CASSPGGANYGYTF
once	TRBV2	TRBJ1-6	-	TGTGCCAGCAGTGACGCGGAATCGCGACGGGCCCTCCACTTT	CASSDAESRRALHF
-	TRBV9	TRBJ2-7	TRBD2	TGTGCCAGCAGCGTATCGGGACTAGCGGGAGTCTACGAGCAGTACTTC	CASSVSGLAGVYEQYF
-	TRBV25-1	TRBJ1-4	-	TGTGCCAGCAGTGAATTTAACTGGGACAATAATGAAAAACTGTTTTTT	CASSEFNWDNNEKLFF
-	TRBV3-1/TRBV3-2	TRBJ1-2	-	TGTGCCAGCAGCGTCGGACAGTACTATGGCTACACCTTC	CASSVGQYYGYTF
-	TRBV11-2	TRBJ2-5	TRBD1	TGTGCCAGCAGCTCGGACAGGGGGGAGACCCAGTACTTC	CASSSDRGETQYF
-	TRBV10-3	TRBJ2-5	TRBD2	TGTGCCATCAGGTCGGGAGGGCCACAGGAGACCCAGTACTTC	CAIRSGGPQETQYF
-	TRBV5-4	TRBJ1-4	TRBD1	TGTGCCAGCAGCCTACAAACCGGGACAGCTAATGAAAAACTGTTTTTT	CASSLQTGTANEKLFF
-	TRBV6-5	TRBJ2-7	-	TGTGCCAGCTCCCGGGAAGCCTACGAGCAGTACTTC	CASSREAYEQYF